This T cell receptor beta chain appears in the sequencing data of a study of T cell changes during pregnancy in multiple sclerosis. Only in-frame clones appear in the TCRdb table, and some are missing; sequencing was by immunoSEQ multiplex PCR. The table shows about 120,000 clones, with 80% to 95% occurring only once. V was clipped by 1 base and J by 4 bases, with 10 bases between them. Germline values: CDR1 MNHNS, CDR2 SASEGT. CDR3 length: 14 amino acids. The specimen was peripheral blood, collected before pregnancy. The chain carries TRBV6-1 and TRBJ1-2, with D possibly matching TRBD1 (5 bases). This TCR derives from a female donor with multiple sclerosis, enrolled in a pregnancy study. The CDR3: CASSEVGGTYGYTF. The DNA for the CDR3 is TGTGCCAGCAGTGAAGTCGGGGGAACCTATGGCTACACCTTC.